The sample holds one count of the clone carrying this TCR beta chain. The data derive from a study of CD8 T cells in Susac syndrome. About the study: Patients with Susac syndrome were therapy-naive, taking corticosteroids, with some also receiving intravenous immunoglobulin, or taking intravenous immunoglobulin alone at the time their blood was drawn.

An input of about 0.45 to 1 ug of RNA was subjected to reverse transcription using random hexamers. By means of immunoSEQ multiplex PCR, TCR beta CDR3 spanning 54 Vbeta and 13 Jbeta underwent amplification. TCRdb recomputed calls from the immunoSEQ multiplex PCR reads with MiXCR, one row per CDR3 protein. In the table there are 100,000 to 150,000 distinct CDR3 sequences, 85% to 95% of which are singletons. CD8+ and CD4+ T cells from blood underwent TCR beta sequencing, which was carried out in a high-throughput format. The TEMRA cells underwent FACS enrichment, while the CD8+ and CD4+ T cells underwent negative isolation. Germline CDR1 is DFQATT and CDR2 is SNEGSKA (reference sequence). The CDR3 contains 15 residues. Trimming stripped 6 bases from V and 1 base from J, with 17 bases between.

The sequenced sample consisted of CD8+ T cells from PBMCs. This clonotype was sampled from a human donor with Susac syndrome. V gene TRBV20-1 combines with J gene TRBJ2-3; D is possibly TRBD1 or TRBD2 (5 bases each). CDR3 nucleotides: TGCAGTGCCGACTCCCAAGAGGGGCGCACAGATACGCAGTATTTT. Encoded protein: CSADSQEGRTDTQYF.